One and the same sample provided the 12 T cell receptor beta chains below, sequenced in a study of blood T cell repertoires in COVID-19. The assay was immunoSEQ multiplex PCR, and TCRdb's table has in-frame clones only and misses some. Of over 250,000 clones in the sample, roughly 90% were seen once. Input material: PBMCs or T cells enriched from blood (not recorded which). The receptors derive from a woman in her 30s who had recovered from COVID-19.

Comment on this clone: Other DNA sequences from this sample encode an identical CDR3 as well. The rearrangement uses TRBV9 and TRBJ1-5, with TRBD1 as a possible D gene (6 bases). The V end was cut by 0 bases, the J end by 7 bases, with 8 bases between. Germline V gives CDR1 SGDLS, CDR2 YYNGEE. This CDR3 has 13 residues. DNA for the CDR3: TGTGCCAGCAGCGTAGAAGGGGGACAGCCCCAGCATTTT. Amino acid sequence: CASSVEGGQPQHF.

The chain is built from TRBV7-6 and TRBJ1-1; D is possibly TRBD1 (6 bases). Germline V gene sequence: CDR1 SGHVS, CDR2 FNYEAQ. The CDR3 covers 15 residues. The V end was cut by 1 base, the J end by 5 bases, with 14 bases between. The CDR3, as DNA: TGTGCCAGCAGCTTAGAGAACTCCAGGGGAACTGAAGCTTTCTTT. It specifies CASSLENSRGTEAFF.

The V gene is TRBV11-3, the J gene TRBJ2-7; 9 nucleotides match TRBD2. This CDR3 comprises 14 residues. Trimming cost V 5 bases and J 10 bases; bases outside gene matches: 12. Germline CDR1 SGHNT, CDR2 YENEEA. The CDR3 loop is CASSPRGSGSVQYF. CDR3 DNA sequence: TGTGCCAGCAGCCCCCGGGGTAGCGGGAGCGTTCAGTACTTC.

The rearrangement joins TRBV5-1 to TRBJ2-2; 9 bases agree with TRBD2. After removal of 7 bases from V and 5 bases from J, the junction contained 9 bases not matched to a gene. The CDR3 has 15 residues. Germline CDR1 SGHRS, CDR2 YFSETQ. The CDR3 region is CASGKREVTTGELFF. The DNA for the CDR3 is TGCGCCAGCGGGAAGCGGGAGGTAACAACCGGGGAGCTGTTTTTT.

The chain links TRBV27 to TRBJ2-5; a possible D gene is TRBD2 (7 bases). This CDR3 has 15 residues. Per germline, CDR1 MNHEY and CDR2 SMNVEV (reference sequence). V gave up 0 bases and J gave up 5 bases, with 13 bases separating them. The CDR3 nucleotides read TGTGCCAGCAGTTTATCCAGGGGAGGGTGGGAGACCCAGTACTTC. It is translated as CASSLSRGGWETQYF.

The genes are TRBV18 and TRBJ2-5; TRBD1 matches 9 bases. V shed 4 bases and J 4 bases; nucleotides not matched to a gene: 7. The CDR3 has 15 residues. Per germline, CDR1 KGHSH and CDR2 LQKENI. The CDR3 nucleotides are TGTGCCAGCTCACTTGGGACAGGGCGTCGAGAGACCCAGTACTTC. It yields the protein CASSLGTGRRETQYF.

The rearrangement uses TRBV7-2 and TRBJ1-6, with TRBD1 matching over 11 bases. This CDR3 is 18 amino acids long. CDR1 is SGHTA and CDR2 is FQGNSA in the germline V gene. The V segment lost 4 bases and the J segment 4 bases; nucleotides outside the gene matches: 9. The CDR3 reads CASSSYAGTGGYNSPLHF. The DNA for the CDR3 is TGTGCCAGCAGCTCCTATGCCGGGACAGGGGGTTATAATTCACCCCTCCACTTT.

The chain recombines TRBV10-3 with TRBJ2-7; 11 nucleotides line up with TRBD2. The CDR3 extends over 14 amino acids. J lost 3 bases, V lost 7 bases, and 5 bases had no gene match. Germline V gene sequence: CDR1 ENHRY, CDR2 SYGVKD. The CDR3 reads CAINPGLADYEQYF. The CDR3 DNA reads as TGTGCCATCAATCCGGGACTAGCGGACTACGAGCAGTACTTC.

The rearrangement links TRBV6-1 to TRBJ2-1, with 9 bases that match TRBD2. The germline V gene has CDR1 MNHNS and CDR2 SASEGT. This CDR3 has 15 amino acids. The V and J ends lost 3 bases and 2 bases, in that order; junction bases with no gene match: 2. CDR3 loop: CASSELAGTYNEQFF. The CDR3 DNA sequence: TGTGCCAGCAGTGAGCTAGCGGGGACCTACAATGAGCAGTTCTTC.

V usage is TRBV28 and J usage is TRBJ1-4, with D perhaps TRBD1 (5 bases). Trimming stripped 5 bases from V and 7 bases from J, with 14 bases between. The CDR3 has 14 amino acids. Germline V gene data show CDR1 as MDHEN and CDR2 as SYDVKM. The CDR3 loop reads CASSPRTSGEKLFF. CDR3 nucleotide sequence: TGTGCCAGCAGTCCCAGGACATCGGGTGAAAAACTGTTTTTT.

The chain links TRBV4-3 to TRBJ2-3; 9 bases map to TRBD1. Looked up from germline, CDR1 is LGHNA and CDR2 is YSLEER. The CDR3 is made up of 16 amino acids. With 0 bases clipped from V and 5 bases from J, the junction kept 6 bases outside the gene matches. CDR3 in amino acids: CASSQDRGTGQDTQYF. In DNA form, the CDR3 reads TGCGCCAGCAGCCAAGATCGGGGGACAGGGCAAGATACGCAGTATTTT.

This sequence joins TRBV27 and TRBJ2-2; 11 bases are a match to TRBD1. This CDR3 region has 16 residues. V gave up 4 bases and J gave up 7 bases; unmatched junction bases: 8. Germline V gene sequence: CDR1 MNHEY, CDR2 SMNVEV (reference sequence). The CDR3 is CASSSAGQGAIGELFF. CDR3 coding DNA: TGTGCCAGCAGTTCGGCCGGACAGGGGGCGATCGGGGAGCTGTTTTTT.